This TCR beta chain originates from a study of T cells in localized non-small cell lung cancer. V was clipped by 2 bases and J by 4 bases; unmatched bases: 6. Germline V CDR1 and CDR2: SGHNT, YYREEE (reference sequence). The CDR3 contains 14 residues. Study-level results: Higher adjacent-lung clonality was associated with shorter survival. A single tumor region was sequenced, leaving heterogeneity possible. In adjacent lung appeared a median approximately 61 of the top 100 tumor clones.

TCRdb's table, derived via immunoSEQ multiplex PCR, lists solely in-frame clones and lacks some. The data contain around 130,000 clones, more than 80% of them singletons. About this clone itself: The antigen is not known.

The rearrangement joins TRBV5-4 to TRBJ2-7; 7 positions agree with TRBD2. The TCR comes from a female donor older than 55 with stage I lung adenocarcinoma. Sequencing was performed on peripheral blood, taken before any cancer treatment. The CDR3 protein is CASSLTAGPYEQYF. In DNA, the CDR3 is TGTGCCAGCAGCTTAACAGCGGGACCATACGAGCAGTACTTC.